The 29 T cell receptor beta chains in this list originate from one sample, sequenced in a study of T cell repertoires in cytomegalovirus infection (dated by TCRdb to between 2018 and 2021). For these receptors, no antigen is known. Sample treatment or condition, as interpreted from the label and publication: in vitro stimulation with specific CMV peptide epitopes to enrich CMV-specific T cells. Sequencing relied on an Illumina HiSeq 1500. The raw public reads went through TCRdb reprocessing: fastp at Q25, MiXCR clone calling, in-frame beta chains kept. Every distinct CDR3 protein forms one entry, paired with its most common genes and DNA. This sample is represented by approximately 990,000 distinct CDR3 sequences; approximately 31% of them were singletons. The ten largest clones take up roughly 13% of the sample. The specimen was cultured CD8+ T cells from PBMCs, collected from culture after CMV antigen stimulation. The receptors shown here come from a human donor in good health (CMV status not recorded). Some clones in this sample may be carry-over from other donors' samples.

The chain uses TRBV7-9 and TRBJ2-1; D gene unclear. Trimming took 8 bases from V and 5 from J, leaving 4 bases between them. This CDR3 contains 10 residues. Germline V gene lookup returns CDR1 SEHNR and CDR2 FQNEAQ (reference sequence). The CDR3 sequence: CASHDNEQFF. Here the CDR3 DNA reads TGTGCCAGCCACGACAATGAGCAGTTCTTC.

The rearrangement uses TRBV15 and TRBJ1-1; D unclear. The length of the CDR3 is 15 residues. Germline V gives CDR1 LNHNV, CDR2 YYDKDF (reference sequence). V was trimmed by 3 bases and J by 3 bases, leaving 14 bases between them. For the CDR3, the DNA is TGTGCCACCAGCAGTTTTCCCGCTAGCTACACTGAAGCTTTCTTT. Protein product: CATSSFPASYTEAFF.

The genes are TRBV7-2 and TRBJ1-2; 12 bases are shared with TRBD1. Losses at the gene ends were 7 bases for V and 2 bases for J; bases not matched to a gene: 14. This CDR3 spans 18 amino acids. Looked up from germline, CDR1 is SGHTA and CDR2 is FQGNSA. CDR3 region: CASTPRRGTGGANYGYTF. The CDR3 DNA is TGTGCCAGCACCCCCCGTCGGGGGACAGGGGGCGCAAACTATGGCTACACCTTC.

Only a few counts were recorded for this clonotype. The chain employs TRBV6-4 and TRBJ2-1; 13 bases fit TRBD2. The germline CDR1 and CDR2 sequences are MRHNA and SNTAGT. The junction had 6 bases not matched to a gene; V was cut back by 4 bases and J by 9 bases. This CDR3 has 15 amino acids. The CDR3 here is CASSGTSGGAAEQFF. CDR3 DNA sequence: TGTGCCAGCAGTGGAACTAGCGGGGGGGCTGCTGAGCAGTTCTTC.

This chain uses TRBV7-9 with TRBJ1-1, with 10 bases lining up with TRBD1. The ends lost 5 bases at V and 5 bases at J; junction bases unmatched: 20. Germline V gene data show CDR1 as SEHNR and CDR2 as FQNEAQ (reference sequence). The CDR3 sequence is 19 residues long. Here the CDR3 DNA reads TGTGCCAGCAGCCCATTCAGGGGGACAGGGGCCGCTGCGGGGACTGAAGCTTTCTTT. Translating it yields CASSPFRGTGAAAGTEAFF.

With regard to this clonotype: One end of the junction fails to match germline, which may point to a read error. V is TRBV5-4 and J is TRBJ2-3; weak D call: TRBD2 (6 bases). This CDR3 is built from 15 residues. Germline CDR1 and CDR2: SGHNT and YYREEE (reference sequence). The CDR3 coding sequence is TGTGCCAGCAACTTGGGACTCCCGGGGGCAGATACGCAGTATTTT. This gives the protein CASNLGLPGADTQYF.

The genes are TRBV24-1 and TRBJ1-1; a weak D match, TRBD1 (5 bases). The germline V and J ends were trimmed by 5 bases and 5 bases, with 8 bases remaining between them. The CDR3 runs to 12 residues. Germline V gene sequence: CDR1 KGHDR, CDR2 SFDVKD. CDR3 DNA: TGTGCCACCAGTGCACGGGGGACTGAAGCTTTCTTT. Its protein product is CATSARGTEAFF.

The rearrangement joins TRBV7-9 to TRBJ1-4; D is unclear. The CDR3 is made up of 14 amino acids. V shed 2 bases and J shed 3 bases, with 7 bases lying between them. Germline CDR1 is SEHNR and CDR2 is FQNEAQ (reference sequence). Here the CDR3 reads CASSLSVANEKLFF. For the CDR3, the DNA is TGTGCCAGCAGCTTATCCGTGGCTAATGAAAAACTGTTTTTT.

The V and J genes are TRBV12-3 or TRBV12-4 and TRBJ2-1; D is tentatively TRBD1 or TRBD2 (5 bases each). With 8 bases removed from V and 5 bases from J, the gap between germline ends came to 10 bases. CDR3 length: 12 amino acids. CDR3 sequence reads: CASGWGNNEQFF. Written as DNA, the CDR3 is TGTGCCAGCGGATGGGGGAACAATGAGCAGTTCTTC.

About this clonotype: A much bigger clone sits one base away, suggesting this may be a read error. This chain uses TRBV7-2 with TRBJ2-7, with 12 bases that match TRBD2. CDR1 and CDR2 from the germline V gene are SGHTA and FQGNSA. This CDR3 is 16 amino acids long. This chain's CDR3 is CANSTSGGFFSYEQYF. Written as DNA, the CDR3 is TGTGCCAACAGCACTAGCGGGGGGTTCTTCTCCTACGAGCAGTACTTC.

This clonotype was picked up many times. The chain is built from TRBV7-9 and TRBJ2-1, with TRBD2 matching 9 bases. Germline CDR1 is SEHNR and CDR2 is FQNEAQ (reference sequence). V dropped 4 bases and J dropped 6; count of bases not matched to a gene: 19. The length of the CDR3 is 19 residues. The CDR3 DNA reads TGTGCCAGCAGCTCCCTCGGGGAGGAACCGGGACTAGCTCGCAATGAGCAGTTCTTC. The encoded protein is CASSSLGEEPGLARNEQFF.

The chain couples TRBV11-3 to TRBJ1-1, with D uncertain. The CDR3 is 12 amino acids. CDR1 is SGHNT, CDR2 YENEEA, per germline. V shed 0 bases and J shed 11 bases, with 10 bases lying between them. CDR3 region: CASSLDGQVAFF. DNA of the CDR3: TGTGCCAGCAGCTTAGATGGGCAGGTCGCTTTCTTT.

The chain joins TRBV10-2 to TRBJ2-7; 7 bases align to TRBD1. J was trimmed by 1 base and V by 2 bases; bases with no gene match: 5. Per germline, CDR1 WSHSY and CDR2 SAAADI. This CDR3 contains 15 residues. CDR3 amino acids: CASSEIRTGSYEQYF. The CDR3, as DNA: TGCGCCAGCAGTGAGATTCGGACAGGTTCCTACGAGCAGTACTTC.

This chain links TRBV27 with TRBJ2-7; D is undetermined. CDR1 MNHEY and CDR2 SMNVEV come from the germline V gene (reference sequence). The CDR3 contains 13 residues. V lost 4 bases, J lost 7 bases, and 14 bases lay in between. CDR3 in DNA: TGTGCCAGCAGTTCCGGGTCTCTGGAAGAGCAGTACGTC. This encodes CASSSGSLEEQYV.

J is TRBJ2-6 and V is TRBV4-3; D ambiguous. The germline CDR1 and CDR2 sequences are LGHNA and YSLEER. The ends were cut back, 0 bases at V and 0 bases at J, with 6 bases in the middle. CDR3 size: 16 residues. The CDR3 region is CASSQEAASGANVLTF. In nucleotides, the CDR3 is TGCGCCAGCAGCCAAGAGGCAGCCTCTGGGGCCAACGTCCTGACTTTC.

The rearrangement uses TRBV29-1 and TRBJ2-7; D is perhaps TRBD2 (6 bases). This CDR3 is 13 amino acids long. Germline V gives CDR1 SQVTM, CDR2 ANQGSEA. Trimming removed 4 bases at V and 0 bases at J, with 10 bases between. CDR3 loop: CSVGRGDSYEQYF. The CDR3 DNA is TGCAGCGTTGGCCGCGGGGACTCCTACGAGCAGTACTTC.

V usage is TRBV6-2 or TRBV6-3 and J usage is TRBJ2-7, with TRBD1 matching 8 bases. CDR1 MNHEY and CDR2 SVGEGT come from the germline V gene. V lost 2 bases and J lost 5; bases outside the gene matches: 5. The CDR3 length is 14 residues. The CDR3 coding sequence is TGTGCCAGCAGTTACATGGCAGGGGGCGACGAGCAGTACTTC. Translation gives CASSYMAGGDEQYF.

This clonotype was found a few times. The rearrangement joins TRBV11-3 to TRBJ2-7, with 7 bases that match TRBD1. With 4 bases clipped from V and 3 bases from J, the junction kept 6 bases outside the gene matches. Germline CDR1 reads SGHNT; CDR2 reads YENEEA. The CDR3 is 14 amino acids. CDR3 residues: CASSSPGQVYEQYV. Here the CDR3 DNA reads TGTGCCAGCAGCTCCCCCGGACAGGTCTACGAGCAGTACGTC.

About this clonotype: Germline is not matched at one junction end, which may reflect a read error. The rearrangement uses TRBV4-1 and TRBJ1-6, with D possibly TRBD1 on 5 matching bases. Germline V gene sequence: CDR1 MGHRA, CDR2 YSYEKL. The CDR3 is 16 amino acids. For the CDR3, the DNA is TGTGCCAGCAGCCCCTTTGAAGGGGCCGGGAATTCACCCCTCCACTTT. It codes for CASSPFEGAGNSPLHF.

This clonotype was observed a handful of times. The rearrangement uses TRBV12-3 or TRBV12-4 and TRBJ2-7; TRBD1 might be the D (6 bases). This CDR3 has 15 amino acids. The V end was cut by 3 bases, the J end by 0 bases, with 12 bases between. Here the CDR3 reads CASSFGGHLSYEQYF. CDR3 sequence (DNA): TGTGCCAGCAGTTTTGGGGGACACCTCTCCTACGAGCAGTACTTC.

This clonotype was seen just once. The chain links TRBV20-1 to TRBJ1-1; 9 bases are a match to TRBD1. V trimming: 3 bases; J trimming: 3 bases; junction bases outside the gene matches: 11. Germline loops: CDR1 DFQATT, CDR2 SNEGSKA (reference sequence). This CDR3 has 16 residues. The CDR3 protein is CSARMTGGREYTEAFF. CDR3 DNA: TGCAGTGCTAGGATGACAGGGGGAAGGGAGTACACTGAAGCTTTCTTT.

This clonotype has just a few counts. CDR3 DNA: TGCGCCAGCAGCTTGAAAGGGAGTCAGCCCCAGCATTTT. Protein product: CASSLKGSQPQHF. The V and J genes are TRBV5-1 and TRBJ1-5; D remains ambiguous. Germline V gene sequence: CDR1 SGHRS, CDR2 YFSETQ. The CDR3 contains 13 residues. V was cut by 1 base and J by 6 bases, with 8 bases left in between.

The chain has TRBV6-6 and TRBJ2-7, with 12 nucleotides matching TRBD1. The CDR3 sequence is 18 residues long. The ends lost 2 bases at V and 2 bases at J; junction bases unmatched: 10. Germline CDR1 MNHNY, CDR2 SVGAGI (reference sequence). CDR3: CASSYPGRGTGGTYEQYF. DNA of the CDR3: TGTGCCAGCAGTTACCCAGGCCGTGGGACAGGGGGCACCTACGAGCAGTACTTC.

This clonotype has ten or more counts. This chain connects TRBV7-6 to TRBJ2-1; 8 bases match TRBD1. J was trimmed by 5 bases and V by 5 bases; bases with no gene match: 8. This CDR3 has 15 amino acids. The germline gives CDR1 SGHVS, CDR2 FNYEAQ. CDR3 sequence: CASSRRDRNHNEQFF. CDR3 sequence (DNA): TGTGCCAGCAGCCGCCGGGACAGGAATCACAATGAGCAGTTCTTC.

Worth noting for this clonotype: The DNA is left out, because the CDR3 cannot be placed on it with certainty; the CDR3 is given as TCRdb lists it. This CDR3 is CASSFGGGTDTRYF. The rearrangement links TRBV12-3 or TRBV12-4 to TRBJ2-3; the table's D call of TRBD2 was not tested on the DNA. The length of the CDR3 is 14 amino acids, counting both ends.

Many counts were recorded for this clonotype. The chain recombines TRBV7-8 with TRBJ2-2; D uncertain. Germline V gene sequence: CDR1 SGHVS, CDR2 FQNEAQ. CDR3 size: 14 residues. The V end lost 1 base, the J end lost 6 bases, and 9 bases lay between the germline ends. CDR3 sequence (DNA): TGTGCCAGCAGCTTAGTCGGTGACCCCGGGGAGCTGTTTTTT. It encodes CASSLVGDPGELFF.

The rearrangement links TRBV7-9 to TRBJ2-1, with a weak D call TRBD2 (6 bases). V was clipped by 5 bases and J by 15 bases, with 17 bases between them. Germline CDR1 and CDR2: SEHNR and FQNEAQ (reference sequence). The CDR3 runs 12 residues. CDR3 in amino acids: CASSLERAVPFF. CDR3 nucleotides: TGTGCCAGCAGCCTCGAGCGGGCCGTGCCGTTCTTC.

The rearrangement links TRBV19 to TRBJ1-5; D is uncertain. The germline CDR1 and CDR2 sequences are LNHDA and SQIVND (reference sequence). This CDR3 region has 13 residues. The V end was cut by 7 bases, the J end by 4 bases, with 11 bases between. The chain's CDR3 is CASNEGGNQPQHF. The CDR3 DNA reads TGTGCCAGTAATGAGGGAGGTAATCAGCCCCAGCATTTT.

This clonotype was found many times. Here the CDR3 reads CASSLAGPLNTEAFF. The CDR3 DNA is TGTGCCAGCAGCTTAGCGGGACCTCTGAACACTGAAGCTTTCTTT. The chain joins TRBV7-8 to TRBJ1-1; a possible D gene is TRBD1 (5 bases). V lost 0 bases and J lost 0, with 8 bases in between. The CDR3 spans 15 residues. Germline lookup yields CDR1 SGHVS and CDR2 FQNEAQ. The full variable domain, its missing parts supplied by reference TRBV7-8 and TRBJ1-1, is GAGVSQSPRYKVAKRGQDVALRCDPISGHVSLFWYQQALGQGPEFLTYFQNEAQLDKSGLPSDRFFAERPEGSVSTLKIQRTQQEDSAVYLCASSLAGPLNTEAFFGQGTRLTVV.